This TCR beta chain originates from a study of CD8 T cells in Susac syndrome. The CDR3 contains 16 residues. Germline CDR1 reads KGHSH; CDR2 reads LQKENI. The J segment lost 3 bases and the V segment lost 0 bases, leaving 1 base of the junction unmatched. CD8+ and CD4+ T cells from blood underwent TCR beta sequencing, which was carried out in a high-throughput format. An amount of RNA that ranged from roughly 0.45 to 1 ug was reverse transcribed with random hexamers. The amplification used immunoSEQ multiplex PCR on TCR beta CDR3; it spanned 54 Vbeta and 13 Jbeta. A single record per CDR3 protein comes from TCRdb applying MiXCR to the immunoSEQ multiplex PCR reads. The data contain 75,000 to 95,000 distinct CDR3 sequences, roughly 96% of them singletons.

The TCR sequence derives from a human donor with Susac syndrome. The sequenced sample consisted of CD8+ T cells from PBMCs. The chain joins TRBV18 to TRBJ2-1; 11 bases are a match to TRBD2. Here the CDR3 reads CASSPPTSGVYNEQFF. CDR3 coding DNA: TGTGCCAGCTCACCACCGACTAGCGGGGTCTACAATGAGCAGTTCTTC.